Listed here are 18 T cell receptor beta chains from one sample, sequenced in a study of early T cells in non-severe SARS-CoV-2 infection. Each CDR3 protein gets one entry after TCRdb re-called the 5' RACE reads with MiXCR. The sample consists of some 82,000 distinct CDR3 sequences, approximately 12% of them appearing once. The source was whole blood, collected at baseline. Receptors were obtained from an adult who was a healthcare worker with PCR-confirmed SARS-CoV-2 infection or an uninfected control (not recorded which).

This clonotype was counted between two and nine times. This sequence joins TRBV12-3 or TRBV12-4 and TRBJ2-3; D may be TRBD2 (6 bases). V was shortened by 7 bases and J by 6 bases, with 17 bases between the two germline ends. The CDR3 sequence is 14 residues long. The CDR3 DNA follows: TGTGCCAGCACCCCGCCGGGAGAGATGGATACGCAGTATTTT. Amino acids: CASTPPGEMDTQYF.

In its sample, this clonotype was seen many times. The chain couples TRBV20-1 to TRBJ2-1; 7 nucleotides align to TRBD2. V shed 1 base and J 2 bases; nucleotides not matched to a gene: 8. The CDR3 consists of 16 residues. Germline V lookup: CDR1 DFQATT, CDR2 SNEGSKA (reference sequence). CDR3 in DNA: TGCAGTGCTAGAGTTGGGCGGGGGAGACCCTACAATGAGCAGTTCTTC. The encoded protein is CSARVGRGRPYNEQFF.

This clonotype was seen only a few times. The gene calls are TRBV7-8 and TRBJ2-3; 12 bases align to TRBD1. Losses at the gene ends were 5 bases for V and 1 base for J; bases not matched to a gene: 16. The CDR3 runs to 20 residues. The germline V gene has CDR1 SGHVS and CDR2 FQNEAQ. CDR3: CASSRPFPGQGAFGTDTQYF. CDR3 in DNA: TGTGCCAGCAGCCGCCCCTTCCCGGGACAGGGGGCTTTTGGCACAGATACGCAGTATTTT.

This clonotype was counted only a few times. The rearrangement uses TRBV20-1 and TRBJ1-1, with a possible D match to TRBD1 (6 bases). Trimming pared 6 bases from V and 3 bases from J, leaving 14 bases between. Per germline, CDR1 DFQATT and CDR2 SNEGSKA (reference sequence). The CDR3 covers 13 residues. The CDR3 here is CSASTTGYTEAFF. The DNA for the CDR3 is TGCAGTGCCAGTACAACAGGGTACACTGAAGCTTTCTTT.

This clonotype appeared a few times. The chain combines TRBV12-3 or TRBV12-4 with TRBJ2-5; 10 bases align to TRBD1. J lost 0 bases, V lost 5 bases, and 9 bases had no gene match. This CDR3 contains 17 residues. CDR3 DNA sequence: TGTGCCAGCAGTCTGGGACAGGGGCCCGCGGACCAAGAGACCCAGTACTTC. Protein product: CASSLGQGPADQETQYF.

This clonotype occurred a few times. This CDR3 reads CSVVTSGGYEQYF. As DNA, the CDR3 is TGCAGTGTCGTGACTAGCGGGGGCTACGAGCAGTACTTC. The chain joins TRBV20-1 to TRBJ2-7; TRBD2 matches 12 bases. The junction had 4 bases not matched to a gene; V was cut back by 7 bases and J by 3 bases. The CDR3 length is 13 residues. Germline V CDR1 and CDR2: DFQATT, SNEGSKA (reference sequence).

Regarding this clonotype: The junction shows a germline mismatch at one end, possibly a read error. The V and J genes are TRBV7-7 and TRBJ2-1; 11 nucleotides agree with TRBD2. CDR3 size: 15 residues. Germline CDR1 and CDR2: SSHAT and FNYEAQ (reference sequence). In nucleotides, the CDR3 is TGTGCTAGCAGAACCGGACTAGCGGGTTATAATGAGCAGTTCTTC. It encodes CASRTGLAGYNEQFF.

This clonotype has more than one count but fewer than ten. This chain joins TRBV11-2 and TRBJ2-3, with 8 bases matching TRBD1. Germline assignment: CDR1 SGHAT and CDR2 FQNNGV. J was trimmed by 2 bases and V by 3 bases; bases with no gene match: 7. The CDR3 spans 16 residues. For the CDR3, the DNA is TGTGCCAGCAGCTTTCCACAGGGGGGCAACACAGATACGCAGTATTTT. This encodes CASSFPQGGNTDTQYF.

The chain links TRBV10-3 to TRBJ2-7; D remains ambiguous. CDR1 is ENHRY, CDR2 SYGVKD, per germline. The CDR3 runs to 13 residues. The V and J ends lost 0 bases and 0 bases respectively, with 3 bases between them. The CDR3 coding sequence is TGTGCCATCAGTGAGTCGAGCTCCTACGAGCAGTACTTC. This sequence encodes CAISESSSYEQYF.

This clonotype was seen at least ten times. The gene calls are TRBV9 and TRBJ1-6; TRBD1 is a possible D gene (5 bases). Per germline, CDR1 SGDLS and CDR2 YYNGEE. CDR3 size: 15 residues. V was clipped by 4 bases and J by 6 bases, with 14 bases between them. The CDR3: CASSPRQPVNSPLHF. The CDR3, as DNA: TGTGCCAGCAGCCCGAGACAGCCTGTTAATTCACCCCTCCACTTT.

This clonotype appeared many times. The chain joins TRBV28 to TRBJ2-7; tentative D call: TRBD2 (6 bases). V lost 8 bases and J 7 bases, leaving 21 bases between the germline ends. The CDR3 consists of 14 residues. Germline CDR1 reads MDHEN; CDR2 reads SYDVKM. The CDR3 is CASAPPGRGEEQYF. CDR3 DNA: TGTGCCAGCGCACCCCCGGGGCGGGGCGAGGAGCAGTACTTC.

This clonotype was seen more than once but under ten times. The chain combines TRBV7-6 with TRBJ2-5; D might be TRBD2 (6 bases). The CDR3 has 15 amino acids. V lost 1 base to trimming and J lost 5 bases, with 14 bases between them. Germline CDR1 and CDR2: SGHVS and FNYEAQ. The CDR3, as DNA: TGTGCCAGCAGCTTAGGTCTCAAAGGGAGGGAGACCCAGTACTTC. Protein product: CASSLGLKGRETQYF.

This clonotype has only a few counts. The chain combines TRBV11-2 with TRBJ2-7; TRBD1 is a possible D gene (5 bases). Trimming removed 4 bases from V and 2 bases from J, with 15 bases in between. The V gene's germline CDR1 is SGHAT and CDR2 FQNNGV. The CDR3 loop spans 15 amino acids. This CDR3 reads CASSYLNWTTYEQYF. The DNA for the CDR3 is TGTGCCAGCAGCTACCTCAACTGGACAACCTACGAGCAGTACTTC.

The sample holds a few counts of this clonotype. The chain employs TRBV27 and TRBJ1-6; 7 positions match TRBD1. The ends lost 8 bases at V and 5 bases at J; junction bases unmatched: 6. The CDR3 runs to 14 residues. CDR1 is MNHEY and CDR2 is SMNVEV in the germline V gene (reference sequence). For the CDR3, the DNA is TGTGCCAGCCGATTCAGGGGGGATAATTCACCCCTCCACTTT. It translates to CASRFRGDNSPLHF.

V usage is TRBV19 and J usage is TRBJ2-7, with D perhaps assigned TRBD1 or TRBD2 (5 bases each). Looked up from germline, CDR1 is LNHDA and CDR2 is SQIVND (reference sequence). V shed 7 bases and J shed 1 base, with 14 bases lying between them. The CDR3 is made up of 14 amino acids. CDR3 amino acids: CASTLRDGSYEQYF. CDR3 DNA sequence: TGTGCCAGTACCCTCCGGGACGGTTCCTACGAGCAGTACTTC. The variable domain in full, completed from reference TRBV19 and TRBJ2-7, reads DGGITQSPKYLFRKEGQNVTLSCEQNLNHDAMYWYRQDPGQGLRLIYYSQIVNDFQKGDIAEGYSVSREKKESFPLTVTSAQKNPTAFYLCASTLRDGSYEQYFGPGTRLTVT.

This clonotype was counted between two and nine times. This chain uses TRBV6-5 with TRBJ1-1; D unresolved. Per the germline V gene, CDR1 is MNHEY and CDR2 is SVGAGI. The V end lost 9 bases, the J end lost 4 bases, and 12 bases lay between the germline ends. The CDR3 spans 12 residues. CDR3 DNA sequence: TGTGCCAGTAACAATTGGGGCACTGAAGCTTTCTTT. Protein product: CASNNWGTEAFF.

The chain couples TRBV10-2 to TRBJ2-7; 7 bases are a match to TRBD1. Unmatched junction bases numbered 2, after V lost 4 bases and J lost 2 bases. CDR3 size: 13 residues. Looked up from germline, CDR1 is WSHSY and CDR2 is SAAADI. The CDR3 DNA reads TGCGCCAGCAGTGTGCAGGGGGCCTACGAGCAGTACTTC. Translation gives CASSVQGAYEQYF.

The V call is TRBV2, the J call TRBJ1-6; D ambiguous. Germline loops: CDR1 SNHLY, CDR2 FYNNEI. CDR3 length: 15 amino acids. With 8 bases removed from V and 3 bases from J, the gap between germline ends came to 14 bases. This CDR3 is CASHQGTDYNSPLHF. The CDR3 DNA reads TGTGCCAGCCACCAAGGCACCGACTATAATTCACCCCTCCACTTT.